These T cell receptor beta chains were read from a single sample in a study of technical replicates of blood from a handful of donors. Method: immunoSEQ multiplex PCR; TCRdb's copy keeps in-frame clones and lacks some. The sample has 7,500 to 9,500 clones; around 90% are singletons. The sequenced sample was PBMCs. These receptors were collected from a human donor in good health. Each CDR3 is given with its conserved first and last residue. Each record gives: J gene, D gene, V gene, clone size, CDR3 length, CDR3 DNA, CDR3 protein. D genes are given only for firm matches. The listing skips clone size in some rows; elsewhere it reads once, few, many or a size class.

TRBJ1-5	TRBD1	TRBV19	-	13	TGTGCCAGTAGTGGGACAGCGGGTCAGCCCCAGCATTTT	CASSGTAGQPQHF
TRBJ2-7	-	TRBV4-2	-	16	TGTGCCAGCAGCCTGACATCGGCGGGTGCTTCCTACGAGCAGTACTTC	CASSLTSAGASYEQYF
TRBJ1-1	-	TRBV10-1	few	13	TGCGCCTCCAGGAACACCATGAACACTGAAGCTTTCTTT	CASRNTMNTEAFF
TRBJ2-6	-	TRBV29-1	-	14	TGCAGCGCACAGGGTCTCTCTGGGGCCAACGTCCTGACTTTC	CSAQGLSGANVLTF
TRBJ2-1	TRBD2	TRBV2	-	16	TGTGCCAGCAGGAGACGGGGGGAGAGCCTCTACAATGAGCAGTTCTTC	CASRRRGESLYNEQFF
TRBJ1-1	-	TRBV10-1	-	13	TGCGCCAGCAGTGACAGACAGAACACTGAAGCTTTCTTT	CASSDRQNTEAFF
TRBJ2-1	-	TRBV28	-	15	TGTGCCAGCAGTTCGTGGTTAACGGAGGGGAATGAGCAGTTCTTC	CASSSWLTEGNEQFF
TRBJ2-5	TRBD1	TRBV7-9	-	16	TGTGCCAGCAGCTTAGGGGACAGGAGAATACAAGAGACCCAGTACTTC	CASSLGDRRIQETQYF
TRBJ2-7	TRBD2	TRBV25-1	-	14	TGTGCCAGTACGTTTAGCGGGACCAGCTACGAGCAGTACTTC	CASTFSGTSYEQYF
TRBJ2-7	TRBD2	TRBV5-1	-	14	TGCGCCAGCAGCTGGGGACTAGCGGGAGACGAGCAGTACTTC	CASSWGLAGDEQYF
TRBJ2-3	TRBD2	TRBV30	-	16	TGTGCCTGGAGTACTAAAGGACTAGCGGTTTCAGATACGCAGTATTTT	CAWSTKGLAVSDTQYF
TRBJ2-7	-	TRBV7-2	few	12	TGTGCCAGCAGCCAAGGGGGCTACGAGCAGTACTTC	CASSQGGYEQYF
TRBJ2-7	TRBD2	TRBV19	-	15	TGTGCCAGTAGTATATTGGCGGGAGGTTCCTACGAGCAGTACTTC	CASSILAGGSYEQYF
TRBJ2-5	TRBD2	TRBV4-1	-	19	TGCGCCAGCAGCCAAAATCCGGGACTAGCGGCTTCACCTCAAGAGACCCAGTACTTC	CASSQNPGLAASPQETQYF
TRBJ2-2	-	TRBV4-1	-	14	TGCGCCAGCAGCCAAGATAACACTAGCGGGGAGCTGTTTTTT	CASSQDNTSGELFF
TRBJ1-2	-	TRBV30	-	12	TGTGCCTGGAGCGCCGGGGGTAATGGCTACACCTTC	CAWSAGGNGYTF
TRBJ1-1	-	TRBV28	-	14	TGTGCCAGCAGTTCTTGGACAGTCAACACTGAAGCTTTCTTT	CASSSWTVNTEAFF
TRBJ1-1	-	TRBV29-1	few	12	TGCAGCGCCCGCGGATTGAACACTGAAGCTTTCTTT	CSARGLNTEAFF
TRBJ1-4	TRBD1	TRBV2	-	15	TGTGCCAGCAGCGGACAGGGGCCATCATATGAAAAACTGTTTTTT	CASSGQGPSYEKLFF
TRBJ2-7	TRBD1	TRBV28	-	15	TGTGCCAGCAGTTCCCCCGGGACAGGGGCCTACGAGCAGTACTTC	CASSSPGTGAYEQYF
TRBJ1-2	-	TRBV2	-	16	TGTGCCAGCAGTGAAGCTTTCGGGGGGCGCGGGTATGGCTACACCTTC	CASSEAFGGRGYGYTF
TRBJ2-7	-	TRBV18	-	13	TGTGCCAGCTCGCGGGACGGAGGAGGCGAGCAGTACTTC	CASSRDGGGEQYF
TRBJ2-5	TRBD1	TRBV20-1	-	11	TGCAGTGCTGACAGGGAAGAGACCCAGTACTTC	CSADREETQYF
TRBJ1-1	-	TRBV18	-	17	TGTGCCAGCTCACCACTCATGCCCGGGCAGTCGGGGACTGAAGCTTTCTTT	CASSPLMPGQSGTEAFF
TRBJ2-2	TRBD2	TRBV9	-	16	TGTGCCAGCAGCCAATGGACTAGCGGTCCTACCGGGGAGCTGTTTTTT	CASSQWTSGPTGELFF
TRBJ1-2	TRBD1	TRBV5-6	-	16	TGTGCCAGCAGCTTGGCCACAGGGGGCTTGATCGGTGGCTACACCTTC	CASSLATGGLIGGYTF
TRBJ2-2	-	TRBV7-2	-	12	TGTGCCAGCAGCTTATATTCCGGGGAGCTGTTTTTT	CASSLYSGELFF
TRBJ1-3	-	TRBV30	-	12	TGTGCCTGGAGTGTTTCCAGAAACACCATATATTTT	CAWSVSRNTIYF
TRBJ2-7	TRBD2	TRBV27	-	13	TGTGCCAGCAGTTTAACGGGGGGCTACGAGCAGTACTTC	CASSLTGGYEQYF
TRBJ1-4	TRBD1	TRBV27	-	14	TGTGCCAGCAGACCACAGGGGGGTAATGAAAAACTGTTTTTT	CASRPQGGNEKLFF
TRBJ1-4	-	TRBV5-4	-	15	TGTGCCAGCAGCTTGGACAGGGCGGAGGATGAAAAACTGTTTTTT	CASSLDRAEDEKLFF
TRBJ2-2	-	TRBV9	once	16	TGTGCCAGCAGCGTAGCAGGCACCCAAGGCACCGGGGAGCTGTTTTTT	CASSVAGTQGTGELFF
TRBJ2-5	TRBD2	TRBV5-1	-	17	TGCGCCAGCAGCTTGCAGGCTAGCGGAGTGACTCAAGAGACCCAGTACTTC	CASSLQASGVTQETQYF
TRBJ2-1	-	TRBV18	-	14	TGTGCCAGCTCACCACCCCTACCCGAGACACAGCAGTTCTTC	CASSPPLPETQQFF
TRBJ2-7	TRBD1	TRBV4-1	-	17	TGCGCCAGCAGGAAGGGACAGGAGTATTCCTTTGGGGACGAGCAGTACTTC	CASRKGQEYSFGDEQYF
TRBJ2-7	-	TRBV11-3	-	11	TGTGCCAGCAGCAGGGGCTACGAGCAGTACTTC	CASSRGYEQYF
TRBJ2-3	TRBD1	TRBV6-6	-	15	TGTGCCAGCAGCCAGACAGGGCTCGGGTTGGATACGCAGTATTTT	CASSQTGLGLDTQYF
TRBJ2-7	TRBD2	TRBV6-5	once	14	TGTGCCAGCAGTACACCGGGACTAGCGTACGAGCAGTACTTC	CASSTPGLAYEQYF
TRBJ1-1	-	TRBV19	few	13	TGTGCCAGTAGTATAGGAGAGAACACTGAAGCTTTCTTT	CASSIGENTEAFF
TRBJ2-3	TRBD2	TRBV5-1	-	15	TGCGCCAGCAGCAGGACTAGCGGGAGCACAGATACGCAGTATTTT	CASSRTSGSTDTQYF
TRBJ1-2	-	TRBV25-1	-	14	TGTGCCAGCAGTGGAAACAGTGGATCGGGAGGCTACACCTTC	CASSGNSGSGGYTF
TRBJ1-3	TRBD1	TRBV6-6	-	15	TGTGCCTCCAAGGGGGCCGGAGGCTCTGGAAACACCATATATTTT	CASKGAGGSGNTIYF
TRBJ1-2	TRBD1	TRBV5-1	-	17	TGCGCCAGCAGCACCGACCCCCCCGGGACAGGGGGCGATGGCTACACCTTC	CASSTDPPGTGGDGYTF
TRBJ1-5	-	TRBV2	-	14	TGTGCCAGCAGTGAAGGGGGGACATTTCAGCCCCAGCATTTT	CASSEGGTFQPQHF
TRBJ2-7	TRBD2	TRBV7-9	-	17	TGTGCCAGCAGCCCTGGACTAGCGGGAGTGCCTTACTACGAGCAGTACTTC	CASSPGLAGVPYYEQYF
TRBJ2-7	-	TRBV27	once	14	TGTGCCAGCAGGCAGGTCCCTATCTCCTACGAGCAGTACTTC	CASRQVPISYEQYF
TRBJ1-4	-	TRBV6-1	-	15	TGTGCCAGCAGTGAAGCTCGAGGGGGAGTTGAAAAACTGTTTTTT	CASSEARGGVEKLFF
TRBJ1-1	-	TRBV5-3	once	13	TGTGCCAGAAGCGGACACTTGACAGACGAAGCTTTCTTT	CARSGHLTDEAFF
TRBJ2-3	-	TRBV2	large	14	TGTGCCAGCAGTGCAGCGGAGACCACAGATACGCAGTATTTT	CASSAAETTDTQYF
TRBJ1-5	TRBD1	TRBV9	-	14	TGTGCCAGCAGCACCACTCAGGGGGATCAGCCCCAGCATTTT	CASSTTQGDQPQHF
TRBJ1-5	TRBD1	TRBV30	-	18	TGTGCCTGGAGTGTATATAGGGCCCATGGACAGGGTGATCAGCCCCAGCATTTT	CAWSVYRAHGQGDQPQHF
TRBJ2-7	TRBD2	TRBV9	-	18	TGTGCCAGCAGCGTAGTCGGACTAGCGGGCCAGGGCTCCTACGAGCAGTACTTC	CASSVVGLAGQGSYEQYF
TRBJ1-2	TRBD1	TRBV6-5	-	13	TGTGCCAGCAGCCCAGACAGGGAAAATGGCTACACCTTC	CASSPDRENGYTF
TRBJ2-7	-	TRBV5-1	-	14	TGCGCCAGCAGCTTGGAGCGGACTACCTACGAGCAGTACTTC	CASSLERTTYEQYF
TRBJ2-3	-	TRBV30	-	12	TGTGCCTGGACCCCAAACACAGATACGCAGTATTTT	CAWTPNTDTQYF